This T cell receptor (beta chain) was sequenced in a study of regulatory T cells in long-lasting Graves disease. About the study: Under 3 months of antithyroid drugs had been taken by newly diagnosed Graves' patients.

Described time point: newly diagnosed GD, antithyroid drugs for less than 3 months. Extracted RNA from PBMCs served as the source of the TCR library. Patients with Graves' disease were diagnosed by American Thyroid Association guidelines. This clonotype has at least ten counts. The CDR3 totals 17 residues. The ends lost 5 bases at V and 0 bases at J; junction bases unmatched: 6. The germline gives CDR1 SGHAT, CDR2 FQNNGV. Building the TCR beta libraries relied on iRepertoire HTBI primers, and CDR3 regions underwent Arm-PCR. MiXCR, applied by TCRdb to the multiplex PCR reads, yields one record per CDR3 protein. The sample contains under 300,000 distinct CDR3 sequences, 20% to 25% of which appear only once.

This sample comprised peripheral blood mononuclear cells (PBMCs), obtained at new diagnosis, from a patient treated with antithyroid drugs. The gene calls are TRBV11-2 and TRBJ1-4; 10 bases match TRBD1. The sequence came from a female donor with Graves disease. The CDR3 bases are TGTGCCAGCAGCATGCGGACAGGGGGTGCAACTAATGAAAAACTGTTTTTT. Its translation is CASSMRTGGATNEKLFF.